The 30 T cell receptor beta chains given below trace back to one sample, sequenced in a study of blood T cell repertoires in COVID-19. The data were produced by immunoSEQ multiplex PCR, yet TCRdb's version contains in-frame clones alone and is incomplete. The data show roughly 32,000 clones, about 85% seen once. Sequenced input: peripheral blood. These TCRs come from a man aged 45-65 years with active or convalescent COVID-19.

The DNA for the CDR3 is TGTGCCAGCTCACCAACAAAGGCCTCACAGTATGGCTACACCTTC. Translating it yields CASSPTKASQYGYTF. The V and J genes are TRBV18 and TRBJ1-2; D call uncertain. Germline V gene data show CDR1 as KGHSH and CDR2 as LQKENI. Trimming took 2 bases from V and 5 from J, leaving 15 bases between them. The CDR3 spans 15 residues.

The rearrangement links TRBV9 to TRBJ1-2; D perhaps matches TRBD1 (5 bases). V lost 2 bases and J 7 bases, leaving 12 bases between the germline ends. The germline V gene has CDR1 SGDLS and CDR2 YYNGEE. This CDR3 spans 13 amino acids. CDR3 residues: CASSVRGRGGYTF. CDR3 DNA: TGTGCCAGCAGCGTGCGGGGCAGAGGTGGCTACACCTTC. Using reference TRBV9 and TRBJ1-2 for the parts outside the CDR3, the full variable domain is DSGVTQTPKHLITATGQRVTLRCSPRSGDLSVYWYQQSLDQGLQFLIQYYNGEERAKGNILERFSAQQFPDLHSELNLSSLELGDSALYFCASSVRGRGGYTFGSGTRLTVV.

The CDR3 protein is CASRMTPAYEQYF. The CDR3 DNA is TGTGCCAGTAGGATGACACCAGCCTACGAGCAGTACTTC. The chain combines TRBV19 with TRBJ2-7; D uncertain. CDR1 and CDR2 from the germline V gene are LNHDA and SQIVND (reference sequence). Trimming stripped 6 bases from V and 2 bases from J, with 11 bases between. The CDR3 has 13 amino acids. Based on the CDR3 plus reference TRBV19 and TRBJ2-7, the full variable domain is DGGITQSPKYLFRKEGQNVTLSCEQNLNHDAMYWYRQDPGQGLRLIYYSQIVNDFQKGDIAEGYSVSREKKESFPLTVTSAQKNPTAFYLCASRMTPAYEQYFGPGTRLTVT.

In nucleotides, the CDR3 is TGTGCCAGCAGCTTATCCGGGGTTTCACCCCTCCACTTT. Amino acids: CASSLSGVSPLHF. The rearrangement uses TRBV11-3 and TRBJ1-6, with unresolved D. The CDR3 sequence is 13 residues long. Trimming took 2 bases from V and 9 from J, leaving 8 bases between them. Germline V gene sequence: CDR1 SGHNT, CDR2 YENEEA.

V gene TRBV9 combines with J gene TRBJ2-1, with a weak D call TRBD2 (6 bases). CDR3 size: 16 residues. V lost 3 bases, J lost 6 bases, and 19 bases lay in between. Germline V gene data show CDR1 as SGDLS and CDR2 as YYNGEE. CDR3 sequence (DNA): TGTGCCAGCAGCGCTTACGGAGGGGAAGGTGGCAATGAGCAGTTCTTC. This translates into CASSAYGGEGGNEQFF. The full variable domain, completed using reference TRBV9 and TRBJ2-1, is DSGVTQTPKHLITATGQRVTLRCSPRSGDLSVYWYQQSLDQGLQFLIQYYNGEERAKGNILERFSAQQFPDLHSELNLSSLELGDSALYFCASSAYGGEGGNEQFFGPGTRLTVL.

The chain uses TRBV27 and TRBJ1-1; no firm D call. The V gene lost 0 bases and the J gene lost 0 bases, with 8 bases spanning the gap. Germline assignment: CDR1 MNHEY and CDR2 SMNVEV (reference sequence). The CDR3 has 15 amino acids. Here the CDR3 reads CASSLSGSMNTEAFF. The CDR3 region has the DNA TGTGCCAGCAGTTTATCGGGCAGCATGAACACTGAAGCTTTCTTT.

V and J are TRBV11-2 and TRBJ1-6; no definite D call. This CDR3 contains 13 residues. Germline V gene sequence: CDR1 SGHAT, CDR2 FQNNGV. Trimming removed 2 bases at V and 7 bases at J, with 6 bases between. CDR3 bases: TGTGCCAGCAGCTTAAATCCGAATTCACCCCTCCACTTT. Its protein is CASSLNPNSPLHF.

This clone appeared a few times. The chain couples TRBV19 to TRBJ1-1; D is ambiguous. Germline CDR1 reads LNHDA; CDR2 reads SQIVND (reference sequence). The germline V and J ends were trimmed by 4 bases and 3 bases, with 6 bases remaining between them. The CDR3 covers 12 residues. CDR3 nucleotide sequence: TGTGCCAGTAGTAACCGGGACACTGAAGCTTTCTTT. It is translated as CASSNRDTEAFF.

This chain links TRBV5-1 with TRBJ2-7, with 7 bases matching TRBD1. Germline CDR1 SGHRS, CDR2 YFSETQ. The CDR3 has 12 residues. Trimming took 0 bases from V and 9 from J; bases not matched to a gene: 3. CDR3 region: CASSLEGGGQYF. The CDR3 nucleotides read TGCGCCAGCAGCTTGGAAGGGGGCGGGCAGTACTTC.

V is TRBV29-1 and J is TRBJ2-3, with 10 bases that match TRBD1. Losses at the gene ends were 6 bases for V and 6 bases for J; bases not matched to a gene: 3. This CDR3 is built from 12 residues. The germline V gene has CDR1 SQVTM and CDR2 ANQGSEA. The CDR3 DNA sequence: TGCAGCGTGGACAGGGGGGAGGATACGCAGTATTTT. Residues: CSVDRGEDTQYF.

The chain employs TRBV7-2 and TRBJ2-1, with 7 positions matching TRBD1. With 1 base clipped from V and 15 bases from J, the junction kept 9 bases outside the gene matches. Germline loops: CDR1 SGHTA, CDR2 FQGNSA. The CDR3 is 13 amino acids. The DNA for the CDR3 is TGTGCCAGCAGCTTAGTCCCCACAGGGGACGGGTTCTTC. This translates into CASSLVPTGDGFF.

The chain combines TRBV30 with TRBJ2-1; the match to TRBD2 covers 11 bases. With V trimmed by 4 bases and J by 0 bases, 8 bases remained unmatched. Germline-derived CDR1 and CDR2 are GTSNPN and SVGIG (reference sequence). The CDR3 has 17 residues. The chain's CDR3 is CAWNSLAGGVSYNEQFF. The CDR3 coding sequence is TGTGCCTGGAATTCATTAGCGGGAGGGGTCTCCTACAATGAGCAGTTCTTC.

Only one count was recorded for this clone. The chain recombines TRBV4-2 with TRBJ2-6; possible D gene TRBD2, 6 bases. Trimming removed 3 bases from V and 0 bases from J, with 9 bases in between. Germline loops: CDR1 LGHNA, CDR2 YNFKEQ. The CDR3 has 16 amino acids. CDR3 loop: CASSQAEGSGANVLTF. CDR3 in DNA: TGTGCCAGCAGCCAGGCGGAGGGCTCTGGGGCCAACGTCCTGACTTTC.

This chain links TRBV4-3 with TRBJ1-2; D is perhaps TRBD1 (5 bases). The V end lost 0 bases, the J end lost 4 bases, and 12 bases lay between the germline ends. Germline V gene data show CDR1 as LGHNA and CDR2 as YSLEER. There are 15 residues in the CDR3. As DNA, the CDR3 is TGCGCCAGCAGCCAAGATCAGGGCTTCGGCTATGGCTACACCTTC. Its translation: CASSQDQGFGYGYTF.

The chain joins TRBV4-1 to TRBJ2-7, with TRBD1 matching over 12 bases. Germline values: CDR1 MGHRA, CDR2 YSYEKL. With V trimmed by 0 bases and J by 5 bases, 8 bases remained unmatched. This CDR3 is 17 amino acids long. CDR3 sequence: CASSQDGGQGAYDEQYF. The CDR3 DNA is TGCGCCAGCAGCCAAGATGGGGGACAGGGGGCCTACGACGAGCAGTACTTC.

This clone was seen more than once but under ten times. The chain links TRBV30 to TRBJ1-6; 11 nucleotides agree with TRBD1. The CDR3 spans 16 residues. The trim removed 3 bases at V and 3 bases at J, leaving 4 bases unmatched. CDR1 is GTSNPN, CDR2 SVGIG, per germline (reference sequence). The CDR3, as DNA: TGTGCCTGGAGCCCTGGGACAGGGGGCTATAATTCACCCCTCCACTTT. Amino acid sequence: CAWSPGTGGYNSPLHF. Variable domain in full (rest from reference TRBV30 and TRBJ1-6): SQTIHQWPATLVQPVGSPLSLECTVEGTSNPNLYWYRQAAGRGLQLLFYSVGIGQISSEVPQNLSASRPQDRQFILSSKKLLLSDSGFYLCAWSPGTGGYNSPLHFGNGTRLTVT.

The J gene is TRBJ2-5, the V gene TRBV23-1; 13 nucleotides agree with TRBD2. Being an ORF, TRBV23-1 has a function that is uncertain. The CDR3 is 16 amino acids. V lost 0 bases and J lost 2; bases outside the gene matches: 0. The CDR3 here is CASSQSTSGRQETQYF. The CDR3 nucleotides read TGCGCCAGCAGTCAATCGACTAGCGGGAGGCAAGAGACCCAGTACTTC.

The V and J genes are TRBV5-1 and TRBJ1-4; tentative D call: TRBD1 (5 bases). The CDR3 is 16 residues long. Trimming cost V 1 base and J 1 base, with 11 bases left between them. Germline CDR1 reads SGHRS; CDR2 reads YFSETQ. For the CDR3, the DNA is TGCGCCAGCAGCTTGATGACAGCCTTAACTAATGAAAAACTGTTTTTT. Translating it yields CASSLMTALTNEKLFF.

The chain has TRBV7-8 and TRBJ2-7; TRBD1 agrees at 7 bases. CDR1 and CDR2 (germline): SGHVS, FQNEAQ. The CDR3 spans 13 residues. With 1 base clipped from V and 7 bases from J, the junction kept 4 bases outside the gene matches. CDR3 DNA: TGTGCCAGCAGCTTAGTGGCAGGGGGAGAGCAGTACTTC. Translated: CASSLVAGGEQYF.

The chain combines TRBV19 with TRBJ2-3, with D possibly matching TRBD1 (5 bases). The germline V gene has CDR1 LNHDA and CDR2 SQIVND (reference sequence). Trimming cost V 1 base and J 0 bases, with 11 bases left between them. CDR3 length: 16 amino acids. DNA of the CDR3: TGTGCCAGTAGTATAGGAATTCCAGGGAGCACAGATACGCAGTATTTT. Protein product: CASSIGIPGSTDTQYF.

The chain links TRBV10-2 to TRBJ2-5; weak D call: TRBD1 (5 bases). Germline CDR1 reads WSHSY; CDR2 reads SAAADI. This CDR3 contains 14 residues. The ends were cut back, 2 bases at V and 1 base at J, with 8 bases in the middle. The CDR3 region is CASSEGAPQETQYF. The CDR3 DNA is TGCGCCAGCAGTGAGGGGGCACCCCAAGAGACCCAGTACTTC.

The genes are TRBV19 and TRBJ2-3, with a possible D match to TRBD2 (5 bases). The CDR3 has 14 residues. Germline V gene lookup returns CDR1 LNHDA and CDR2 SQIVND (reference sequence). Trimming left V 3 bases short and J 0 bases short, with 7 bases between. As DNA, the CDR3 is TGTGCCAGTAGTATTCGCGGGAGCACAGATACGCAGTATTTT. Translation gives CASSIRGSTDTQYF.

The rearrangement joins TRBV28 to TRBJ2-5, with 15 bases aligning to TRBD2. The germline V gene has CDR1 MDHEN and CDR2 SYDVKM. V trimming: 5 bases; J trimming: 5 bases; junction bases outside the gene matches: 15. This CDR3 has 19 amino acids. The CDR3 protein is CASSPRTSGRVPQIETQYF. The CDR3, as DNA: TGTGCCAGCAGTCCCCGGACTAGCGGGAGGGTACCCCAAATTGAGACCCAGTACTTC.

The chain has TRBV11-2 and TRBJ2-3, with 9 bases fitting TRBD2. V dropped 1 base and J dropped 5; count of bases not matched to a gene: 4. CDR1 is SGHAT and CDR2 is FQNNGV in the germline V gene. The CDR3 has 15 amino acids. The CDR3 sequence: CASSLGGRGVDTQYF. CDR3 bases: TGTGCCAGCAGCTTAGGCGGGAGGGGGGTAGATACGCAGTATTTT.

The chain employs TRBV10-3 and TRBJ2-1; 8 bases match TRBD2. V trimming: 4 bases; J trimming: 4 bases; junction bases outside the gene matches: 18. The CDR3 covers 19 residues. Germline V lookup: CDR1 ENHRY, CDR2 SYGVKD. CDR3 in amino acids: CAISGPDTQLADQYNEQFF. The DNA of the CDR3 is TGTGCCATCAGTGGCCCAGACACTCAACTAGCGGACCAGTACAATGAGCAGTTCTTC.

In this sample, this clone turned up once. The V and J genes are TRBV7-8 and TRBJ2-5, with unresolved D. This CDR3 contains 11 residues. Trimming stripped 2 bases from V and 5 bases from J, with 3 bases between. CDR1 is SGHVS and CDR2 is FQNEAQ in the germline V gene. The CDR3 is CASSLQETQYF. In DNA form, the CDR3 reads TGTGCCAGCAGCTTACAGGAGACCCAGTACTTC.

The J gene is TRBJ1-1, the V gene TRBV5-1, with 9 bases matching TRBD1. The trim removed 5 bases at V and 0 bases at J, leaving 11 bases unmatched. The CDR3 is 17 amino acids. Germline loops: CDR1 SGHRS, CDR2 YFSETQ. CDR3 in DNA: TGCGCCAGCAGTCCTCGACAGGGGGTCTTTATGAACACTGAAGCTTTCTTT. Its translation is CASSPRQGVFMNTEAFF. Filled out from reference TRBV5-1 and TRBJ1-1, the complete variable domain reads KAGVTQTPRYLIKTRGQQVTLSCSPISGHRSVSWYQQTPGQGLQFLFEYFSETQRNKGNFPGRFSGRQFSNSRSEMNVSTLELGDSALYLCASSPRQGVFMNTEAFFGQGTRLTVV.

This sequence joins TRBV28 and TRBJ1-5; the D gene is possibly TRBD1 (5 bases). The CDR3 has 13 amino acids. With 10 bases removed from V and 5 bases from J, the gap between germline ends came to 15 bases. Germline loops: CDR1 MDHEN, CDR2 SYDVKM. The CDR3 DNA reads TGTGCCAACGGACGGGCAGGGTATCAGCCCCAGCATTTT. It codes for CANGRAGYQPQHF.

This chain connects TRBV5-6 to TRBJ2-7; 9 bases align to TRBD2. The CDR3 loop spans 17 amino acids. Per the germline V gene, CDR1 is SGHDT and CDR2 is YYEEEE. The V and J ends lost 1 base and 0 bases, in that order; junction bases with no gene match: 8. CDR3 coding DNA: TGTGCCAGCAGCTTGAGAAGGACTAGCGAAGTCTCCTACGAGCAGTACTTC. Its translation: CASSLRRTSEVSYEQYF. Full variable domain (remainder filled in from reference TRBV5-6 and TRBJ2-7): DAGVTQSPTHLIKTRGQQVTLRCSPKSGHDTVSWYQQALGQGPQFIFQYYEEEERQRGNFPDRFSGHQFPNYSSELNVNALLLGDSALYLCASSLRRTSEVSYEQYFGPGTRLTVT.

V is TRBV10-3 and J is TRBJ2-6; 8 nucleotides line up with TRBD1. The V and J ends lost 10 bases and 0 bases, in that order; junction bases with no gene match: 5. The CDR3 is made up of 15 amino acids. CDR1 is ENHRY and CDR2 is SYGVKD in the germline V gene. CDR3 sequence: CASKTGDSGANVLTF. The CDR3, as DNA: TGTGCCAGTAAGACAGGGGACTCTGGGGCCAACGTCCTGACTTTC.